One sample yielded the 5 T cell receptor beta chains listed below, sequenced in a study of blood T cell repertoires in COVID-19. Clones were read by immunoSEQ multiplex PCR, and TCRdb kept only the in-frame ones, dropping some. The data contain around 70,000 clones, about 88% of them seen just once; the ten biggest clones take up approximately 1.5%. Source material: peripheral blood. These receptors all stem from a man in his forties or fifties with acute or convalescent COVID-19.

The chain joins TRBV15 to TRBJ2-4, with D perhaps matching TRBD1 (6 bases). CDR1 is LNHNV and CDR2 is YYDKDF in the germline V gene (reference sequence). The V and J ends lost 0 bases and 4 bases respectively, with 10 bases between them. This CDR3 is 15 amino acids long. The CDR3 nucleotides read TGTGCCACCAGCAGAGATCAGGGGCTAAAAAACATTCAGTACTTC. Translated, it gives CATSRDQGLKNIQYF.

As to this clone: Additional DNA sequences in this sample encode the identical CDR3. The chain is built from TRBV25-1 and TRBJ1-6; D remains unclear. This CDR3 spans 16 amino acids. The germline V gene encodes CDR1 MGHDK and CDR2 SYGVNS. V shed 5 bases and J shed 0 bases, with 11 bases lying between them. In nucleotides, the CDR3 is TGTGCCAGCAGTCTCTACAGTATCTCCTATAATTCACCCCTCCACTTT. It encodes CASSLYSISYNSPLHF.

The gene calls are TRBV4-3 and TRBJ2-3; 13 nucleotides agree with TRBD2. J lost 4 bases, V lost 10 bases, and 23 bases had no gene match. This CDR3 region has 20 residues. Germline CDR1 and CDR2: LGHNA and YSLEER. The CDR3 protein is CATRRRQPTSGGALADTQYF. CDR3 DNA: TGCGCCACCCGCCGCCGCCAACCCACTAGCGGGGGGGCCCTAGCAGATACGCAGTATTTT.

The rearrangement uses TRBV7-8 and TRBJ2-7, with 9 bases identical to TRBD2. The CDR3 spans 15 residues. Germline loops: CDR1 SGHVS, CDR2 FQNEAQ. V was pared by 1 base and J by 8 bases, with 9 bases of the junction left unmatched. In nucleotides, the CDR3 is TGTGCCAGCAGCTTAGGGGGGACTAGCCCCCCCCAGCAGTACGTC. Translation gives CASSLGGTSPPQQYV.

The table lists this clone with a count of one. This chain links TRBV5-5 with TRBJ1-2, with unresolved D. The germline V gene has CDR1 SGHKS and CDR2 YYEKEE (reference sequence). The germline V and J ends were trimmed by 4 bases and 1 base, with 11 bases remaining between them. The CDR3 covers 14 residues. CDR3 loop: CASSQRTDNYGYTF. The CDR3 DNA reads TGTGCCAGCAGCCAGAGGACTGATAACTATGGCTACACCTTC.